Presented here are 20 T cell receptor beta chains from one specimen sequenced in a study of graft-versus-host responses after intestinal transplantation. Sequencing used immunoSEQ multiplex PCR; TCRdb keeps in-frame clones, though not all of them. The sample lists about 51,000 clones, approximately 88% seen once, with around 0.6% in the top ten. No antigens are known for them. The sample was unstimulated CD4+ T cells sorted from spleen or lymph node cells, taken before transplant. All receptors derive from a human donor who was the organ donor for an intestinal transplant.

The chain is built from TRBV4-3 and TRBJ2-1; the D gene is possibly TRBD1 (5 bases). Germline V gene lookup returns CDR1 LGHNA and CDR2 YSLEER. The V end was cut by 5 bases, the J end by 4 bases, with 15 bases between. The CDR3 extends over 15 amino acids. CDR3 amino acids: CASSVQVYGYNEQFF. CDR3 nucleotides: TGCGCCAGCAGCGTACAGGTTTACGGTTACAATGAGCAGTTCTTC.

The chain uses TRBV10-3 and TRBJ2-1; D unresolved. CDR1 is ENHRY, CDR2 SYGVKD, per germline. The CDR3 is 14 residues long. V was cut by 0 bases and J by 6 bases, with 9 bases left in between. The CDR3 region is CAISESGTVNEQFF. As DNA, the CDR3 is TGTGCCATCAGTGAGTCTGGTACAGTCAATGAGCAGTTCTTC.

The gene calls are TRBV5-6 and TRBJ2-3, with 10 bases fitting TRBD2. This CDR3 region has 17 residues. CDR1 and CDR2 (germline): SGHDT, YYEEEE. Unmatched junction bases numbered 6, after V lost 2 bases and J lost 0 bases. For the CDR3, the DNA is TGTGCCAGCAGCTTCGACCTGACTAGCGGGAGCACAGATACGCAGTATTTT. This gives the protein CASSFDLTSGSTDTQYF.

The V call is TRBV29-1, the J call TRBJ2-4, with TRBD1 as a possible D gene (6 bases). Trimming cost V 4 bases and J 2 bases, with 9 bases left between them. Per the germline V gene, CDR1 is SQVTM and CDR2 is ANQGSEA. The length of the CDR3 is 13 residues. The CDR3: CSVGQGTKNIQYF. In DNA form, the CDR3 reads TGCAGCGTTGGCCAGGGGACCAAAAACATTCAGTACTTC.

The chain links TRBV5-1 to TRBJ1-2; no clear D gene. CDR3 length: 13 residues. V lost 4 bases, J lost 0 bases, and 7 bases lay in between. Germline assignment: CDR1 SGHRS and CDR2 YFSETQ. The CDR3: CASSPDSNYGYTF. The CDR3 bases are TGCGCCAGCAGCCCAGATTCTAACTATGGCTACACCTTC.

This chain links TRBV5-6 with TRBJ2-7, with D possibly TRBD1 on 6 matching bases. The ends were cut back, 5 bases at V and 0 bases at J, with 15 bases in the middle. The CDR3 contains 15 residues. Per germline, CDR1 SGHDT and CDR2 YYEEEE. The CDR3 DNA sequence: TGTGCCAGCAGGGATGGGGGCATCTTCTCCTACGAGCAGTACTTC. Its protein is CASRDGGIFSYEQYF.

V usage is TRBV6-6 and J usage is TRBJ2-3, with 11 bases lining up with TRBD1. The CDR3 runs 15 residues. CDR1 MNHNY and CDR2 SVGAGI come from the germline V gene (reference sequence). V dropped 5 bases and J dropped 3; count of bases not matched to a gene: 4. CDR3 loop: CASSDRDRGTDTQYF. CDR3 coding DNA: TGTGCCAGCAGTGACCGGGACAGGGGGACAGATACGCAGTATTTT.

This clone showed up just once. CDR3 region: CASSRTSGSMDEQFF. The DNA for the CDR3 is TGTGCCAGCAGCCGGACTAGCGGGAGCATGGATGAGCAGTTCTTC. The chain carries TRBV7-3 and TRBJ2-1; TRBD2 matches at 13 bases. This CDR3 spans 15 amino acids. The germline gives CDR1 SGHTA, CDR2 FQGTGA. With 5 bases clipped from V and 8 bases from J, the junction kept 6 bases outside the gene matches. Together with reference TRBV7-3 and TRBJ2-1, the CDR3 gives the full variable domain: GAGVSQTPSNKVTEKGKYVELRCDPISGHTALYWYRQSLGQGPEFLIYFQGTGAADDSGLPNDRFFAVRPEGSVSTLKIQRTERGDSAVYLCASSRTSGSMDEQFFGPGTRLTVL.

CDR3 sequence reads: CASRKTSRLLIGEQYF. CDR3 DNA: TGTGCCAGCCGAAAAACTAGCCGCCTACTTATTGGCGAGCAGTACTTC. This chain connects TRBV28 to TRBJ2-7; a possible D gene is TRBD2 (6 bases). CDR3 size: 16 residues. Trimming shortened V by 8 bases and J by 6 bases, and 26 bases separated the two germline ends. Germline values: CDR1 MDHEN, CDR2 SYDVKM.

The chain joins TRBV5-4 to TRBJ2-1, with a tentative D call TRBD1 (6 bases). CDR1 is SGHNT, CDR2 YYREEE, per germline (reference sequence). V shed 3 bases and J shed 4 bases, with 14 bases lying between them. The CDR3 loop spans 15 amino acids. For the CDR3, the DNA is TGTGCCAGCAGCTCCAAAAACGACAGGTACAATGAGCAGTTCTTC. Protein product: CASSSKNDRYNEQFF.

This chain joins TRBV5-1 and TRBJ2-1, with 10 bases identical to TRBD2. Germline-derived CDR1 and CDR2 are SGHRS and YFSETQ. CDR3 length equals 15 residues. The V and J ends lost 0 bases and 10 bases, in that order; junction bases with no gene match: 7. CDR3 region: CASSLVVLAGEEQFF. The CDR3 region has the DNA TGCGCCAGCAGCTTGGTCGTCCTAGCGGGAGAGGAGCAGTTCTTC.

This rearrangement joins TRBV11-2 to TRBJ2-3; perhaps TRBD1 as D (6 bases). CDR3 length: 15 amino acids. CDR1 and CDR2 from the germline V gene are SGHAT and FQNNGV. V was pared by 9 bases and J by 2 bases, with 18 bases between. CDR3 bases: TGTGCCAGTTCAATGGACAGAAAAGACACAGATACGCAGTATTTT. Amino acids: CASSMDRKDTDTQYF.

This chain links TRBV25-1 with TRBJ2-7, with 11 bases fitting TRBD1. The CDR3 covers 14 residues. Germline V gene lookup returns CDR1 MGHDK and CDR2 SYGVNS. V shed 7 bases, J shed 6 bases, and the junction held 8 bases outside the gene matches. The CDR3 region is CASTSRTGGFEQYF. The CDR3 DNA is TGTGCCAGCACCAGCCGGACAGGGGGCTTCGAGCAGTACTTC.

The V call is TRBV6-5, the J call TRBJ2-1; tentatively, D is TRBD1 (6 bases). Per the germline V gene, CDR1 is MNHEY and CDR2 is SVGAGI. V was pared by 6 bases and J by 5 bases, with 14 bases between. This CDR3 is 14 amino acids long. The CDR3 bases are TGTGCCAGCAGCACTTTCAGGGGCAACAATGAGCAGTTCTTC. Its protein product is CASSTFRGNNEQFF.

The rearrangement uses TRBV19 and TRBJ2-7; 11 positions match TRBD2. Germline CDR1 is LNHDA and CDR2 is SQIVND (reference sequence). The length of the CDR3 is 16 residues. Trimming at V came to 5 bases and at J to 2 bases, leaving 8 bases not matched to a gene. CDR3 protein: CASSVGLAEIPYEQYF. The CDR3 region has the DNA TGTGCCAGTAGTGTGGGACTAGCGGAGATACCCTACGAGCAGTACTTC.

The rearrangement links TRBV5-1 to TRBJ2-1, with 13 bases fitting TRBD2. This CDR3 is built from 15 residues. Germline loops: CDR1 SGHRS, CDR2 YFSETQ. V lost 4 bases, J lost 9 bases, and 7 bases stayed unmatched. In nucleotides, the CDR3 is TGCGCCAGCAGCATTGGACTAGCGGGAGAGGGTGAGCAGTTCTTC. This codes for CASSIGLAGEGEQFF. Full variable domain (missing parts from reference TRBV5-1 and TRBJ2-1): KAGVTQTPRYLIKTRGQQVTLSCSPISGHRSVSWYQQTPGQGLQFLFEYFSETQRNKGNFPGRFSGRQFSNSRSEMNVSTLELGDSALYLCASSIGLAGEGEQFFGPGTRLTVL.

The gene calls are TRBV7-9 and TRBJ2-7; TRBD2 aligns across 8 bases. This CDR3 is built from 15 residues. V trimming: 5 bases; J trimming: 7 bases; junction bases outside the gene matches: 13. CDR1 SEHNR and CDR2 FQNEAQ come from the germline V gene (reference sequence). CDR3 in DNA: TGTGCCAGCAGCCTGCAAGGAGCGGGAGAGCGGGAGCAGTACTTC. Its translation is CASSLQGAGEREQYF.

The chain is built from TRBV19 and TRBJ2-1; 8 bases are shared with TRBD1. CDR3 length: 13 residues. The germline V gene encodes CDR1 LNHDA and CDR2 SQIVND (reference sequence). With V trimmed by 3 bases and J by 8 bases, 3 bases remained unmatched. This CDR3 is CASSIAGGYEQFF. DNA for the CDR3: TGTGCCAGTAGTATCGCAGGGGGCTATGAGCAGTTCTTC.

V usage is TRBV6-1 and J usage is TRBJ2-1; D is undetermined. Germline V lookup: CDR1 MNHNS, CDR2 SASEGT. V was trimmed by 6 bases and J by 7 bases, leaving 16 bases between them. The CDR3 loop spans 14 amino acids. The CDR3 loop reads CASRPLGSRNEQFF. CDR3 nucleotides: TGTGCCAGCAGACCCCTAGGATCTCGGAATGAGCAGTTCTTC.

The chain recombines TRBV28 with TRBJ2-7; D possibly corresponds to TRBD2 (5 bases). This CDR3 contains 14 residues. Germline assignment: CDR1 MDHEN and CDR2 SYDVKM. The V end lost 6 bases, the J end lost 7 bases, and 19 bases lay between the germline ends. The CDR3 loop is CASRSYGQTGEQYF. The DNA of the CDR3 is TGTGCCAGCAGGTCCTACGGCCAAACGGGGGAGCAGTACTTC.